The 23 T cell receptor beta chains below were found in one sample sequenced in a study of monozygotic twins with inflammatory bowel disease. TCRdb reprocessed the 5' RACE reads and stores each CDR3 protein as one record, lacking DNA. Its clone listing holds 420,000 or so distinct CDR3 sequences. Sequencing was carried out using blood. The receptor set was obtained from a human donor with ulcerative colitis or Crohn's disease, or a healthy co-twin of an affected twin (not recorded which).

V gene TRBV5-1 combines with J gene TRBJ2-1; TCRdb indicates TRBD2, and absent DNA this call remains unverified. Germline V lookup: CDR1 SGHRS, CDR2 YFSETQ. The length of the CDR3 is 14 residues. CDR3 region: CASSRSGGDNEQFF.

The CDR3 spells CASSFTPGTGGRETQYF. The rearrangement links TRBV6-5 to TRBJ2-5; TCRdb proposes TRBD1, but this gene call is untestable without DNA. From germline, CDR1 is MNHEY and CDR2 SVGAGI. This CDR3 is 17 amino acids long.

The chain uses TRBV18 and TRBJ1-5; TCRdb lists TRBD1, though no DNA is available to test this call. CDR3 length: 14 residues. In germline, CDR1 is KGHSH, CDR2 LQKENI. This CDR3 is CASSSVGGGQPQHF.

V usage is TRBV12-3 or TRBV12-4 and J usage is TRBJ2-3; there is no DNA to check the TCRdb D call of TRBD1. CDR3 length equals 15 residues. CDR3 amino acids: CASSLWTRGSDTQYF.

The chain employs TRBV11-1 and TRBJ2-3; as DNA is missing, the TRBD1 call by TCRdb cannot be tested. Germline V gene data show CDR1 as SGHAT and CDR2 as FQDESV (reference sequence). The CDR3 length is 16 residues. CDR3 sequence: CASSGGGRTFADTQYF.

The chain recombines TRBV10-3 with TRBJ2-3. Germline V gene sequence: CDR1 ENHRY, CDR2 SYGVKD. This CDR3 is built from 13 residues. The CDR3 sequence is CAIRGTSSDTQYF.

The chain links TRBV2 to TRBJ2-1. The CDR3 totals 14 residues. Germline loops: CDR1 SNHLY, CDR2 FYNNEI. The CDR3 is CASSEWVGENEQFF.

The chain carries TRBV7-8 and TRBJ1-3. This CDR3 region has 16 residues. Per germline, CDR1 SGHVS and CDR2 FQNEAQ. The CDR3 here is CASSLMRQGPGNTIYF.

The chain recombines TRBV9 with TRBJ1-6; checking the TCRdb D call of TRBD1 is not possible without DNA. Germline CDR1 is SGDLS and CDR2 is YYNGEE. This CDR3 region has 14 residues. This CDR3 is CASSVGGYNSPLHF. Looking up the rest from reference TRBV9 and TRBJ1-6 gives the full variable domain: DSGVTQTPKHLITATGQRVTLRCSPRSGDLSVYWYQQSLDQGLQFLIQYYNGEERAKGNILERFSAQQFPDLHSELNLSSLELGDSALYFCASSVGGYNSPLHFGNGTRLTVT.

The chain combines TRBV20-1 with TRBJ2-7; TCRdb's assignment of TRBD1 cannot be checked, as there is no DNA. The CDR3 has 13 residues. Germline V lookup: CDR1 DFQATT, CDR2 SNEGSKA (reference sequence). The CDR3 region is CSAKDRSPYEQYF.

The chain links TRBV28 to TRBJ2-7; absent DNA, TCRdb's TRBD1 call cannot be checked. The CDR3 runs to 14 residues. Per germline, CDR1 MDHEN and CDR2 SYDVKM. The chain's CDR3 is CASSHRGQSSEQYF.

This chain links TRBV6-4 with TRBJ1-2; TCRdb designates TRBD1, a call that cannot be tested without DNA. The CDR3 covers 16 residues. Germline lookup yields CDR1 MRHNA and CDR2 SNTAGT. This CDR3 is CASSATPGPDLYGYTF.

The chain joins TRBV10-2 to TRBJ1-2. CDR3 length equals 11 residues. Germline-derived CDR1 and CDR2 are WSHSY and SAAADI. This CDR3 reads CASSGDYGYTF.

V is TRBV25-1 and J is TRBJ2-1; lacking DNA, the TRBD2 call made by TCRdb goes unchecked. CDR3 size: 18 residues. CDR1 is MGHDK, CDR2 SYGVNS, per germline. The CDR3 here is CASSESSGGVFFYNEQFF.

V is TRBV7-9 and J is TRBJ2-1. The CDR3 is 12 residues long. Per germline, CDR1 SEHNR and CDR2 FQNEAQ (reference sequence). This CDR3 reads CASRGDLYEQFF.

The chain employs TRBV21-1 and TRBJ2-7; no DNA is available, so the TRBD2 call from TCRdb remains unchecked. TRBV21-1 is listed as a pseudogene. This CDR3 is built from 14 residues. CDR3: CASKFLRRVHEQYF.

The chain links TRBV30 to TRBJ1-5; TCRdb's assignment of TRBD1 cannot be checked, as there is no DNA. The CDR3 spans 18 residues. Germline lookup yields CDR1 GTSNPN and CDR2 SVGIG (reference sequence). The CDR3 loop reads CAWSRFPGGALSNQPQHF.

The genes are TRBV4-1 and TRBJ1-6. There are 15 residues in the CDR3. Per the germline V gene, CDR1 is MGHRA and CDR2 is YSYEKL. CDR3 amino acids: CASSQGFSYNSPLHF.

The CDR3 reads CASERGDRDTQYF. The chain recombines TRBV12-3 or TRBV12-4 with TRBJ2-3; TCRdb names TRBD2, which stays unverified in the absence of DNA. The CDR3 runs 13 residues.

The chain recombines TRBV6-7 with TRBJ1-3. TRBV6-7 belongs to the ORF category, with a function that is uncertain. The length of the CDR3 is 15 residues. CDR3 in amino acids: CASSPRVFSGNTIYF.

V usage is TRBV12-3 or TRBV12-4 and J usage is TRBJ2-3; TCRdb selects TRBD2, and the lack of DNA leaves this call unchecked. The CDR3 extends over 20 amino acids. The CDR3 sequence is CATSPVGLARGEDGTDTQYF.

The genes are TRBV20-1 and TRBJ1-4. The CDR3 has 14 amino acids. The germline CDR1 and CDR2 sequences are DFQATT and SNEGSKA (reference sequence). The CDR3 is CSARDPGTAEKLFF.

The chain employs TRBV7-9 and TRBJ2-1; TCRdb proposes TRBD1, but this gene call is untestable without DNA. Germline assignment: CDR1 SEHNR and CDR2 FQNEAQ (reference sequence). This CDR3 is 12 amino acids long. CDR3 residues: CASSSRQGWQFF.